The present T cell receptor (beta chain) was sequenced within a study of blood T cell repertoires in COVID-19. About the research overall: Nucleic acid was either cDNA or gDNA, and it came from T cells, B-cell-depleted T cells, or PBMCs.

A few counts support this clone. V gave up 9 bases and J gave up 4 bases, with 6 bases separating them. This CDR3 contains 10 residues. Germline CDR1 SNHLY, CDR2 FYNNEI. Authors' processing steps: Researchers report that nucleated cell counts were estimated from reference gene primer amplification. Method: immunoSEQ multiplex PCR; TCRdb's copy keeps in-frame clones and lacks some. V, J and clone size reflect that table, while D and trimming were determined from the DNA. Found here are around 140,000 clones, around 88% of them singletons; the top ten hold 10% to 13%. The chain is built from TRBV2 and TRBJ1-2; D remains ambiguous. The specimen sequenced was peripheral blood. The source of this sequence is a middle-aged man with acute or convalescent COVID-19. The CDR3 DNA follows: TGTGCCAGTTTCCTCTATGGCTACACCTTC. It is translated as CASFLYGYTF.